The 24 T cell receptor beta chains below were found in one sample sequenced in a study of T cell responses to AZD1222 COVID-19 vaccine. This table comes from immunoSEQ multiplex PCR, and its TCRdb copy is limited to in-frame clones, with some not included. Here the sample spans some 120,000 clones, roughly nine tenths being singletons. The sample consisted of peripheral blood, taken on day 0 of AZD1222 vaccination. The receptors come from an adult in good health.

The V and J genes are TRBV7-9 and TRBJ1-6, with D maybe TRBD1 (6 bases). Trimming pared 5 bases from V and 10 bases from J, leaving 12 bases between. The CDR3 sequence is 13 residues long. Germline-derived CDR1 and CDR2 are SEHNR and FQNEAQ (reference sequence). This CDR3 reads CASSLAGDSPLHF. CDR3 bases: TGTGCCAGCAGCCTCGCAGGGGACTCACCCCTCCACTTT. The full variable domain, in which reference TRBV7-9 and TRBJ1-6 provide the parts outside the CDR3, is DTGVSQNPRHKITKRGQNVTFRCDPISEHNRLYWYRQTLGQGPEFLTYFQNEAQLEKSRLLSDRFSAERPKGSFSTLEIQRTEQGDSAMYLCASSLAGDSPLHFGNGTRLTVT.

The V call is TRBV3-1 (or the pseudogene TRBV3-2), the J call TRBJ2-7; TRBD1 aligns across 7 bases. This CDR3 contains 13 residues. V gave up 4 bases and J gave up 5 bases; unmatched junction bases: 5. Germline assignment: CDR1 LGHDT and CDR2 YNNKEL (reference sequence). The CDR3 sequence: CASSRRQGDEQYF. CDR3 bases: TGTGCCAGCAGCCGACGACAGGGCGACGAGCAGTACTTC.

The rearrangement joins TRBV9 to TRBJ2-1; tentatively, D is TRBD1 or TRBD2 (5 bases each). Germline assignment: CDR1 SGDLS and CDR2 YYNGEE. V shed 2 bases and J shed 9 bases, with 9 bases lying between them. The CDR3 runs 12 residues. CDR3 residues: CASSVGDIEQFF. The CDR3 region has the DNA TGTGCCAGCAGCGTGGGGGATATTGAGCAGTTCTTC. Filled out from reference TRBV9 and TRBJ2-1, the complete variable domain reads DSGVTQTPKHLITATGQRVTLRCSPRSGDLSVYWYQQSLDQGLQFLIQYYNGEERAKGNILERFSAQQFPDLHSELNLSSLELGDSALYFCASSVGDIEQFFGPGTRLTVL.

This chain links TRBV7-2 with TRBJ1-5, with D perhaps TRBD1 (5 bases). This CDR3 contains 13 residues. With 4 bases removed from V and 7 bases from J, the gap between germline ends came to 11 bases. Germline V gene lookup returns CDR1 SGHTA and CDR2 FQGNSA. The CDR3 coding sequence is TGTGCCAGCAGCTGGGGGGTCGGGCAGCCCCAGCATTTT. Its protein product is CASSWGVGQPQHF.

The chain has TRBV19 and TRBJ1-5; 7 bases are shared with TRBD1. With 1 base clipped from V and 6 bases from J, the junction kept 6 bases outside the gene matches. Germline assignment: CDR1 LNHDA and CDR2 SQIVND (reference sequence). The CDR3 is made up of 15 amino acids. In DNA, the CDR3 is TGTGCCAGTAGTATAGTACAGGGGAAGAGTCAGCCCCAGCATTTT. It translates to CASSIVQGKSQPQHF.

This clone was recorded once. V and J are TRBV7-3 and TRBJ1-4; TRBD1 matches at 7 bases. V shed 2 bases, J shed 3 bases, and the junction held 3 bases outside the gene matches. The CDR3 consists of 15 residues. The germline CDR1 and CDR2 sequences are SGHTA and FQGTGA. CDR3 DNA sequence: TGTGCCAGCAGCTTACAGGGGGGACCTAATGAAAAACTGTTTTTT. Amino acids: CASSLQGGPNEKLFF.

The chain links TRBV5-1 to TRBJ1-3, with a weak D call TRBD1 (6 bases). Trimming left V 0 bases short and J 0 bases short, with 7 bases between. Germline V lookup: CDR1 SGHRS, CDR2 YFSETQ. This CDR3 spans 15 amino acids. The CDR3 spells CASSLEGVSGNTIYF. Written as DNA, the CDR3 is TGCGCCAGCAGCTTGGAGGGGGTCTCTGGAAACACCATATATTTT.

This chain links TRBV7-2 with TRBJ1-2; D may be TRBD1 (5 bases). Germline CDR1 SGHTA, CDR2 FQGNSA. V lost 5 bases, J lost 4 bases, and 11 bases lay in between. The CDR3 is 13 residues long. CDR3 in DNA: TGTGCCAGCAGCCCGGACAATTTCTATGGCTACACCTTC. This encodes CASSPDNFYGYTF.

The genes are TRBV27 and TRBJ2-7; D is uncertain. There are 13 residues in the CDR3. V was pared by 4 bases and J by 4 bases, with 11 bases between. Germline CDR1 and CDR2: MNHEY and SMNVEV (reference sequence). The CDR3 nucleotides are TGTGCCAGCAGTTCAGATCTTGGATACGAGCAGTACTTC. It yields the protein CASSSDLGYEQYF.

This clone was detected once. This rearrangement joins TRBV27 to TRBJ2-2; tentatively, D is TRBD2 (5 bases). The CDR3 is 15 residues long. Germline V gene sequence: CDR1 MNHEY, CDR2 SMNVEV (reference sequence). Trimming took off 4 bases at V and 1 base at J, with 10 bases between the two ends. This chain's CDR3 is CASSSPEGNTGELFF. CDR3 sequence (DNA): TGTGCCAGCAGTTCCCCCGAGGGGAACACCGGGGAGCTGTTTTTT.

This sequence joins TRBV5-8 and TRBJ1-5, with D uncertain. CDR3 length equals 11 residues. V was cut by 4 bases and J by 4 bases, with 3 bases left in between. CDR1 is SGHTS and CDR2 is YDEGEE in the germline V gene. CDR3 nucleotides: TGTGCCAGCAGCCCAAATCAGCCCCAGCATTTT. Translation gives CASSPNQPQHF.

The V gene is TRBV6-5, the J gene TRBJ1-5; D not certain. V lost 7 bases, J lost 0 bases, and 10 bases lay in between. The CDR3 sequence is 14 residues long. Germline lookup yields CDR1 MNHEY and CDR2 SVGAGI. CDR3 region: CASKAGYSNQPQHF. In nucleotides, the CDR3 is TGTGCCAGCAAAGCGGGTTATAGCAATCAGCCCCAGCATTTT.

This chain's CDR3 is CASSYGRGGAGMATIYF. DNA of the CDR3: TGTGCCAGCAGTTACGGACGGGGAGGGGCCGGGATGGCCACCATATATTTT. J is TRBJ1-3 and V is TRBV6-2 or TRBV6-3, with D perhaps TRBD1 (5 bases). This CDR3 is 17 amino acids long. Germline CDR1 is MNHEY and CDR2 is SVGEGT. The ends were cut back, 2 bases at V and 9 bases at J, with 23 bases in the middle.

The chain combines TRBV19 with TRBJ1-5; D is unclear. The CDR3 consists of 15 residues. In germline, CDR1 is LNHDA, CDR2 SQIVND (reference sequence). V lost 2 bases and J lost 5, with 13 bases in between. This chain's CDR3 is CASSIPGSEYQPQHF. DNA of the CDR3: TGTGCCAGTAGTATACCGGGGAGTGAGTATCAGCCCCAGCATTTT.

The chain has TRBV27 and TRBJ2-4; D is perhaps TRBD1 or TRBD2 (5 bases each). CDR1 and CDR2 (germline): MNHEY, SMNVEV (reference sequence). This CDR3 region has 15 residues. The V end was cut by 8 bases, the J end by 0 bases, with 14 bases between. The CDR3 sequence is CASRPGTLAKNIQYF. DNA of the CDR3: TGTGCCAGCCGCCCTGGGACCTTAGCCAAAAACATTCAGTACTTC.

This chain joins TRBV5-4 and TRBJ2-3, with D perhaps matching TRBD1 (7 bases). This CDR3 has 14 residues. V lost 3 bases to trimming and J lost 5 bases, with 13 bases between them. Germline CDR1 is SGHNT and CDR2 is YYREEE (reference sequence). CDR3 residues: CASSSQGGGDTQYF. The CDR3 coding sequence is TGTGCCAGCAGCTCCCAGGGGGGAGGAGATACGCAGTATTTT.

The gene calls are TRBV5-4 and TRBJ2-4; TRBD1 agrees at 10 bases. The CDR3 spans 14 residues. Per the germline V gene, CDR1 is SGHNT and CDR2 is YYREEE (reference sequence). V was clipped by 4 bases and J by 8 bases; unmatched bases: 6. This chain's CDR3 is CASSDRGLVDIQYF. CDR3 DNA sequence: TGTGCCAGCAGCGACAGGGGGCTGGTCGACATTCAGTACTTC.

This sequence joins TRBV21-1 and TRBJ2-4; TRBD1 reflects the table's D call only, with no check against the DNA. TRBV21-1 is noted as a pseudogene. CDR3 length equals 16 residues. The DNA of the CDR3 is TGTGCCAGCAGCAATGGGACAGGGGGCGCCAAAAACATTCAGTACTTC. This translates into CASSNGTGGAKNIQYF.

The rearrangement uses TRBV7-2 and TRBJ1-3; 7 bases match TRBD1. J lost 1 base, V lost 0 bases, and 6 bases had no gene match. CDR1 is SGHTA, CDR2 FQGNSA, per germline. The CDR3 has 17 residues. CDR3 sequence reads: CASSLAPGQLSGNTIYF. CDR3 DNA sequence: TGTGCCAGCAGCTTAGCCCCGGGACAGCTATCTGGAAACACCATATATTTT.

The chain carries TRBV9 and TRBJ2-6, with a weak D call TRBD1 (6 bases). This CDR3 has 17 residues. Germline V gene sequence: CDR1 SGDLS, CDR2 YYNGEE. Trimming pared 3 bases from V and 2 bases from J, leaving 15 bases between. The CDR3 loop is CASSAARTAPGANVLTF. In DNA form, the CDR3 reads TGTGCCAGCAGCGCGGCCCGGACAGCTCCTGGGGCCAACGTCCTGACTTTC.

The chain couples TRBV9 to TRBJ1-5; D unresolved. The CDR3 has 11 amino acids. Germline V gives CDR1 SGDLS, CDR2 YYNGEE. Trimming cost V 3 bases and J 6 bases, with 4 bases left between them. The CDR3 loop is CASSGCQPQHF. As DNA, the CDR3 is TGTGCCAGCAGCGGTTGTCAGCCCCAGCATTTT.

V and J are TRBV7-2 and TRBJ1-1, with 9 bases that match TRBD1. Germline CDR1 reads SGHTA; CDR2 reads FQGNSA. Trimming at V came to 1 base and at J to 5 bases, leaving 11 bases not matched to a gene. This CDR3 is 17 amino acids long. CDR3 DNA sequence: TGTGCCAGCAGCTTAGAGGGGACAGGGAGGGGGCGGACTGAAGCTTTCTTT. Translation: CASSLEGTGRGRTEAFF.

The CDR3 spells CASSEASVIGETQYF. CDR3 nucleotide sequence: TGTGCCAGCAGTGAAGCGTCGGTTATCGGGGAGACCCAGTACTTC. V usage is TRBV6-1 and J usage is TRBJ2-5; D call uncertain. The CDR3 is 15 amino acids. The germline V and J ends were trimmed by 0 bases and 5 bases, with 13 bases remaining between them. Germline CDR1 is MNHNS and CDR2 is SASEGT.

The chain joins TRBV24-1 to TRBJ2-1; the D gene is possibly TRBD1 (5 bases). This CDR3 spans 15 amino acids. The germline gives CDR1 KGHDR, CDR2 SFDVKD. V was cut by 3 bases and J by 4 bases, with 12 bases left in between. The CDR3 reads CATSDTMTVYNEQFF. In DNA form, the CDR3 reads TGTGCCACCAGTGATACAATGACAGTTTACAATGAGCAGTTCTTC.